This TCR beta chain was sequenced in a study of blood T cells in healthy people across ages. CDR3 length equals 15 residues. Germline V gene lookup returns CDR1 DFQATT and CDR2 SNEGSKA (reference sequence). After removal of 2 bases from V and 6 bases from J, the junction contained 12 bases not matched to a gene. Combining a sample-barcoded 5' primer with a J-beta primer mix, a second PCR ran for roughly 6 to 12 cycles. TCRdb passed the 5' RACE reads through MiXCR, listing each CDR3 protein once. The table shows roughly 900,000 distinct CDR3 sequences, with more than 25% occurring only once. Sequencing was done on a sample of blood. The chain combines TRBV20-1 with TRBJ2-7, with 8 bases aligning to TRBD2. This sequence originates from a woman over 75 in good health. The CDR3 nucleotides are TGCAGTGCTAGATCGGTAGCGGGAAACGTTGGCGAGCAGTACTTC. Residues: CSARSVAGNVGEQYF.